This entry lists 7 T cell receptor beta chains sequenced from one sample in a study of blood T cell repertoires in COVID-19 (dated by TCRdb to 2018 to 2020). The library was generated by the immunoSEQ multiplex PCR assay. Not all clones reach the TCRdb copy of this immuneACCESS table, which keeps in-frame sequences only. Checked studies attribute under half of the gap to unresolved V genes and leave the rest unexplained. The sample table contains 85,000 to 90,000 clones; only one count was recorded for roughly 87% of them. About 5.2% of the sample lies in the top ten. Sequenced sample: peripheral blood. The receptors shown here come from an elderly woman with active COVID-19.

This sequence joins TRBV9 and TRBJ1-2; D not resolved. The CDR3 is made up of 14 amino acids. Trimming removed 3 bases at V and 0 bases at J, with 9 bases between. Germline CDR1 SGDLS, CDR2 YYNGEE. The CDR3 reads CASSEQKSNYGYTF. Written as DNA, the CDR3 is TGTGCCAGCAGCGAACAGAAGTCTAACTATGGCTACACCTTC.

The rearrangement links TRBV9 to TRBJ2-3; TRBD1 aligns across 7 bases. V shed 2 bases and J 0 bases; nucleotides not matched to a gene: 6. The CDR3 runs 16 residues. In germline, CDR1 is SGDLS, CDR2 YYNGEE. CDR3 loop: CASSVLQGHSTDTQYF. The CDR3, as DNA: TGTGCCAGCAGCGTCCTACAGGGGCATAGCACAGATACGCAGTATTTT. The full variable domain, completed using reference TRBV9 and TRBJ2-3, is DSGVTQTPKHLITATGQRVTLRCSPRSGDLSVYWYQQSLDQGLQFLIQYYNGEERAKGNILERFSAQQFPDLHSELNLSSLELGDSALYFCASSVLQGHSTDTQYFGPGTRLTVL.

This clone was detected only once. This CDR3 is CASSVGGGYNEQFF. The CDR3, as DNA: TGTGCCAGCAGCGTGGGCGGCGGGTACAATGAGCAGTTCTTC. The chain uses TRBV7-9 and TRBJ2-1; weak D call: TRBD2 (5 bases). Germline CDR1 SEHNR, CDR2 FQNEAQ (reference sequence). Between the trimmed V and J ends, which lost 5 bases and 4 bases, there was a span of 12 bases. The CDR3 is 14 amino acids.

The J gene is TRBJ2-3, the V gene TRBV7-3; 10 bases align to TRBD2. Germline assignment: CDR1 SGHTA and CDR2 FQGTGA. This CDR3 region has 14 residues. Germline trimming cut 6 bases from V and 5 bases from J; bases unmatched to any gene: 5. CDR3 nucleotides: TGTGCCAGCAGTCAAAGACTAGCGGGAGATACGCAGTATTTT. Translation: CASSQRLAGDTQYF.

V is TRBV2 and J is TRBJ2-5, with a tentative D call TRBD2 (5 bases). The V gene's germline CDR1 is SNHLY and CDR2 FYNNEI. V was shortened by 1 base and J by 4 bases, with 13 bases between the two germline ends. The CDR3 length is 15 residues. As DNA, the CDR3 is TGTGCCAGCAGTGAAGATGCAGGCGGAGGAGAGACCCAGTACTTC. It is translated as CASSEDAGGGETQYF.

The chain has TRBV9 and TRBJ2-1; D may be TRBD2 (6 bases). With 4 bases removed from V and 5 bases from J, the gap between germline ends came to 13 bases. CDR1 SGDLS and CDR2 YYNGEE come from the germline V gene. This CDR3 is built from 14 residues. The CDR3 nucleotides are TGTGCCAGCAGCCCCTCTAGCGATCACAATGAGCAGTTCTTC. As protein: CASSPSSDHNEQFF.

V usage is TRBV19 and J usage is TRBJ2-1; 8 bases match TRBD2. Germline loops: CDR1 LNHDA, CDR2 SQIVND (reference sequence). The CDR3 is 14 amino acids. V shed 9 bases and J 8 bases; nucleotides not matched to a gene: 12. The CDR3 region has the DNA TGTGCCAGCCTAAGCGGGACTAGACTTTATGAGCAGTTCTTC. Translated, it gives CASLSGTRLYEQFF. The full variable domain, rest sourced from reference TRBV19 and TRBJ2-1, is DGGITQSPKYLFRKEGQNVTLSCEQNLNHDAMYWYRQDPGQGLRLIYYSQIVNDFQKGDIAEGYSVSREKKESFPLTVTSAQKNPTAFYLCASLSGTRLYEQFFGPGTRLTVL.